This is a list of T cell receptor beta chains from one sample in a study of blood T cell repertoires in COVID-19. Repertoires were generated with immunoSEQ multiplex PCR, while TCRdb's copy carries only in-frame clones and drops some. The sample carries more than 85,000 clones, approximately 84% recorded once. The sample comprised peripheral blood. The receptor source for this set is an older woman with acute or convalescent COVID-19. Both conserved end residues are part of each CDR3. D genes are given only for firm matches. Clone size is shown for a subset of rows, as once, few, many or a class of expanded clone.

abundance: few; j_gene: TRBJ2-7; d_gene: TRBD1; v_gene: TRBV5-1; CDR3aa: CASSFESGQGMNEQYF; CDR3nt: TGCGCCAGCAGCTTCGAGTCGGGACAGGGCATGAACGAGCAGTACTTC
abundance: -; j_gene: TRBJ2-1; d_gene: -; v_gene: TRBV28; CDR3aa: CASSLGRRAEQFF; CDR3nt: TGTGCCAGCAGTTTGGGGAGGAGGGCTGAGCAGTTCTTC
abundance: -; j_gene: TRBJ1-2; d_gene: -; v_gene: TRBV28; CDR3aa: CASRIGAKTYGYTF; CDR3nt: TGTGCCAGCAGGATAGGGGCGAAAACCTATGGCTACACCTTC
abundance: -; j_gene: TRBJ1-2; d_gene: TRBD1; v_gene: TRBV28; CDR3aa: CASSPTDRVSLGGYTF; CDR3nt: TGTGCCAGCAGCCCCACGGACAGGGTGTCCCTAGGGGGCTACACCTTC
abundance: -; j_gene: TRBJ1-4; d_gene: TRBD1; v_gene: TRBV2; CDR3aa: CASRIPGQLYEKLFF; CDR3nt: TGTGCCAGCAGGATCCCGGGACAGCTTTATGAAAAACTGTTTTTT
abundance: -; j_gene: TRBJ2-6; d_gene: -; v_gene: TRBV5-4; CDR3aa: CASRAPGANVLTF; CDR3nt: TGTGCCAGCAGGGCTCCTGGGGCCAACGTCCTGACTTTC
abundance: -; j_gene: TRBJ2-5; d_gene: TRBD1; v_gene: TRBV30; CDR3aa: CAWSRTGVYAQYF; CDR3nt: TGTGCCTGGAGTAGGACAGGGGTGTACGCCCAGTACTTC
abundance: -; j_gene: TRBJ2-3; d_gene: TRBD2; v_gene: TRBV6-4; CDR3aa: CASSASGGTDTQYF; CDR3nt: TGTGCCAGCAGTGCTAGCGGGGGCACAGATACGCAGTATTTT
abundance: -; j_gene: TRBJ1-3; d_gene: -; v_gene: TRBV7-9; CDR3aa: CASSLSVSGNTIYF; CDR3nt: TGTGCCAGCAGCTTATCGGTCTCTGGAAACACCATATATTTT
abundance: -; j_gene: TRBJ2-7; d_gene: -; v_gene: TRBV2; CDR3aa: CASQQESYEQYF; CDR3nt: TGTGCCAGCCAACAGGAATCCTACGAGCAGTACTTC
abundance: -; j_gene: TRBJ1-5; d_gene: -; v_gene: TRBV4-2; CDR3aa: CASSQDGNRVGQPQHF; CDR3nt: TGTGCCAGCAGCCAAGATGGGAACAGGGTAGGGCAGCCCCAGCATTTT
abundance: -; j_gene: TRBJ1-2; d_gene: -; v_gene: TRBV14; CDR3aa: CASSQYDRKANYGYTF; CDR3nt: TGTGCCAGCAGCCAATATGACAGAAAAGCTAACTATGGCTACACCTTC
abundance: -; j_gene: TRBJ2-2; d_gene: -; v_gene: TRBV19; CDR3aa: CASRLGGGQPKFTGELFF; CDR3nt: TGTGCCAGTAGGCTCGGGGGGGGACAGCCCAAATTCACCGGGGAGCTGTTTTTT
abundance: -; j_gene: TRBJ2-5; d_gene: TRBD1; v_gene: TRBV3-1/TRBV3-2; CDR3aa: CASSGTGGETQYF; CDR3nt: TGTGCCAGCAGCGGGACAGGGGGAGAGACCCAGTACTTC
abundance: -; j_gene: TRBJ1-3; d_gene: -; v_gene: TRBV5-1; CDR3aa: CASSGGSSGNTIYF; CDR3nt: TGCGCCAGCAGCGGAGGGAGCTCTGGAAACACCATATATTTT
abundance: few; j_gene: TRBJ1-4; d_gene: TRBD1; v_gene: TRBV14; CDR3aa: CASSQRTGGYEKLFF; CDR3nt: TGTGCCAGCAGCCAGAGGACAGGGGGCTATGAAAAACTGTTTTTT
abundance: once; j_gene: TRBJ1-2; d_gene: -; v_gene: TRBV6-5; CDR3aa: CASSYSYRRANYGYTF; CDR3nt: TGTGCCAGCAGTTACTCGTATCGCAGGGCTAACTATGGCTACACCTTC
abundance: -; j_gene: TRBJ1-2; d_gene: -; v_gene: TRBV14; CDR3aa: CASSQEVGLGYTF; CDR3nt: TGTGCCAGCAGCCAAGAAGTGGGGCTTGGCTACACCTTC
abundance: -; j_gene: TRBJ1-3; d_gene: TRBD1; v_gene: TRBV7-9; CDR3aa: CASSRAHSTGSSGNTIYF; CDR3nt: TGTGCCAGCAGCCGAGCCCATTCGACAGGGAGCTCTGGAAACACCATATATTTT
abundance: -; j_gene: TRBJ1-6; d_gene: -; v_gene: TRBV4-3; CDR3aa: CASSQVRGSSSYNSPLHF; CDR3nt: TGCGCCAGCAGCCAAGTAAGGGGATCGAGCTCCTATAATTCACCCCTCCACTTT
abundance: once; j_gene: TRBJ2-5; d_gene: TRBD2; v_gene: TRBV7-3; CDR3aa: CASSLAGGPGTQYF; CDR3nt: TGTGCCAGCAGCTTGGCGGGGGGACCTGGGACCCAGTACTTC
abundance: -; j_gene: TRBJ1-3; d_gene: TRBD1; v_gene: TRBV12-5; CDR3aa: CASGLPGQVGNTIYF; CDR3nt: TGTGCTAGTGGTTTGCCTGGACAGGTTGGAAACACCATATATTTT
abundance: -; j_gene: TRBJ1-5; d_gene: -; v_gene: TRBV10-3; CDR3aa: CAISSTGEQPQHF; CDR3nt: TGTGCCATCTCATCCACAGGCGAGCAGCCCCAGCATTTT
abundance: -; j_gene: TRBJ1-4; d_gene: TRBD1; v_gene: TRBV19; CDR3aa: CASHQTGTNEKLFF; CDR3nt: TGTGCCAGCCACCAGACAGGGACTAATGAAAAACTGTTTTTT
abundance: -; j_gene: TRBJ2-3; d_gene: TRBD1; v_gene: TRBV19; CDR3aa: CASKRKGAITDTQYF; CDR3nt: TGTGCCAGTAAAAGAAAGGGGGCTATCACAGATACGCAGTATTTT
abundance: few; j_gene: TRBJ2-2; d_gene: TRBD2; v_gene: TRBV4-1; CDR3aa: CASSQDLAGANTGELFF; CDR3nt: TGCGCCAGCAGCCAAGATTTAGCGGGGGCTAACACCGGGGAGCTGTTTTTT
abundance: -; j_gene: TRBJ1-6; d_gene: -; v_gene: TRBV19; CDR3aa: CASSDSGKSPLHF; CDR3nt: TGTGCCAGTAGCGACTCGGGGAAGTCACCCCTCCACTTT
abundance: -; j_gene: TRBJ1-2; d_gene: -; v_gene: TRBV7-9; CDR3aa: CASSPRQEHGYTF; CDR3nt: TGTGCCAGCAGCCCCCGACAGGAACATGGCTACACCTTC
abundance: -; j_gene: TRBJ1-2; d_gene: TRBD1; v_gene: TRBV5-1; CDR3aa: CASSTGQVYGYTF; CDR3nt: TGCGCCAGCAGCACTGGACAGGTATATGGCTACACCTTC
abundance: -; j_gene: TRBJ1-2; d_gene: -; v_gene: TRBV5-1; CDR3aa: CASSAQSNYGYTF; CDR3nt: TGCGCCAGCAGCGCACAGAGTAACTATGGCTACACCTTC
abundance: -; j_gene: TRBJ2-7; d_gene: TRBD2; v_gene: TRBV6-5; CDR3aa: CASSSGGLSYEQYF; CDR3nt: TGTGCCAGCAGTAGCGGGGGCCTCTCCTACGAGCAGTACTTC